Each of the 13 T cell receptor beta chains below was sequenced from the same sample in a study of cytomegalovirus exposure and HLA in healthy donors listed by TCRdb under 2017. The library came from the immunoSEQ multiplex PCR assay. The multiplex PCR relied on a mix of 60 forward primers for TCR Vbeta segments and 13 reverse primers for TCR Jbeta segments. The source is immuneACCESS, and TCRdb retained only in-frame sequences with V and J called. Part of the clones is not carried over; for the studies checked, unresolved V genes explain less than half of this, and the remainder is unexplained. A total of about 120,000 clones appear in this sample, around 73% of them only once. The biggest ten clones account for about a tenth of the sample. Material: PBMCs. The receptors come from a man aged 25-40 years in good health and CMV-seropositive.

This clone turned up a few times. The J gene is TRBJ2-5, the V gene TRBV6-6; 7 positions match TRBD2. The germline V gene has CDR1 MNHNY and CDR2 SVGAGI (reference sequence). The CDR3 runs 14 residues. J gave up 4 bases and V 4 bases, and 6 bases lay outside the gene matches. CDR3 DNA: TGTGCCAGCAGTTCCTCCCCGGGAGGAGAGACCCAGTACTTC. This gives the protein CASSSSPGGETQYF.

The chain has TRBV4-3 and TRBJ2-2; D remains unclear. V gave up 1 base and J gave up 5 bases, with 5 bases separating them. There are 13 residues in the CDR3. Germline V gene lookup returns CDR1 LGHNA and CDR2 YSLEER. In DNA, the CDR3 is TGCGCCAGCAGCCAAGCTAGGACCGGGGAGCTGTTTTTT. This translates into CASSQARTGELFF.

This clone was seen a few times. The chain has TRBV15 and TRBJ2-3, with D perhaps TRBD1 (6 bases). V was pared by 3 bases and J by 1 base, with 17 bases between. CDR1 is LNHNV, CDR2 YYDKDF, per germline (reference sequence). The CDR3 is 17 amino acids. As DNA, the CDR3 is TGTGCCACCAGCAGGGGGGCGGCTGGCTCCCGCACAGATACGCAGTATTTT. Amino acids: CATSRGAAGSRTDTQYF.

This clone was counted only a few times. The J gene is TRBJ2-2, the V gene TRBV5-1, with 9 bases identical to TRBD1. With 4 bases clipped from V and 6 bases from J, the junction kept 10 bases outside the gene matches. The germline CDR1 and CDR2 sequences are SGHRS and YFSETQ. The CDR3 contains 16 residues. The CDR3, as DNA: TGCGCCAGCAGCAACTCCCCCGGGACAGGGCCCGGGGAGCTGTTTTTT. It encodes CASSNSPGTGPGELFF.

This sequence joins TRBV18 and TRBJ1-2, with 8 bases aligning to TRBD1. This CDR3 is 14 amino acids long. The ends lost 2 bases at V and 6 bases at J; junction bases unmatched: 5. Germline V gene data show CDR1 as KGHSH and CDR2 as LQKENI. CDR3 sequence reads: CASSPGTGTNGYTF. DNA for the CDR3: TGTGCCAGCTCACCAGGGACAGGAACAAATGGCTACACCTTC.

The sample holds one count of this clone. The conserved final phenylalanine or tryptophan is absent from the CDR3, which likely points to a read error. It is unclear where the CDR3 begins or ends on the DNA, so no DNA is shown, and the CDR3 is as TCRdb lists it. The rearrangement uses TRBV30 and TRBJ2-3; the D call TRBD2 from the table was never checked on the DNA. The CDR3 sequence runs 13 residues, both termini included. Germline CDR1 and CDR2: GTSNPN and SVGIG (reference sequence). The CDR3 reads CAWSVRLGTLSGL.

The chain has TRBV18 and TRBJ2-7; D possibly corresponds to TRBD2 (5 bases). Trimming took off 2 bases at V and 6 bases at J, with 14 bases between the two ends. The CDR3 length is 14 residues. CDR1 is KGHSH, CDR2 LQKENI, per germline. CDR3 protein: CASSPKRPPGEQYF. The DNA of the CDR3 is TGTGCCAGCTCACCAAAGCGGCCCCCCGGCGAGCAGTACTTC.

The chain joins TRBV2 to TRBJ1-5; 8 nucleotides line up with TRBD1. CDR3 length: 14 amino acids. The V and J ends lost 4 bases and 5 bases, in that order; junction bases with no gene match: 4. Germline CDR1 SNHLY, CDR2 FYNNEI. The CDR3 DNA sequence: TGTGCCAGCAGTGCCGGACAGGGTCATCAGCCCCAGCATTTT. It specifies CASSAGQGHQPQHF.

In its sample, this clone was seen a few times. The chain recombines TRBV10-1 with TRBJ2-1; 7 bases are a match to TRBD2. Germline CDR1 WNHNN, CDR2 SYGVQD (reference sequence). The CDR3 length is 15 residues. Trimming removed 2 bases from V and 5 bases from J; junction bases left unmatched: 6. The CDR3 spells CASSERLLADNEQFF. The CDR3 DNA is TGCGCCAGCAGTGAGAGGTTGCTAGCGGACAATGAGCAGTTCTTC.

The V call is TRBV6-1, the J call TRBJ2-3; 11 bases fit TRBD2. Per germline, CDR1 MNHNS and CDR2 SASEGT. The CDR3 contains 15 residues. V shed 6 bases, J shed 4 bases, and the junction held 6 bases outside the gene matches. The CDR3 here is CASRGLAGGPDTQYF. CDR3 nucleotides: TGTGCCAGCAGGGGCCTAGCGGGAGGCCCAGATACGCAGTATTTT.

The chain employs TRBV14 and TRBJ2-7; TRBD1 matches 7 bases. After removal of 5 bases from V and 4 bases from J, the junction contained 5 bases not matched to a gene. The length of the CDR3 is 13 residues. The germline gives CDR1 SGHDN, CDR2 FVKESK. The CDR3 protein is CASSDYRGYEQYF. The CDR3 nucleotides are TGTGCCAGCAGCGATTACAGGGGTTACGAGCAGTACTTC.

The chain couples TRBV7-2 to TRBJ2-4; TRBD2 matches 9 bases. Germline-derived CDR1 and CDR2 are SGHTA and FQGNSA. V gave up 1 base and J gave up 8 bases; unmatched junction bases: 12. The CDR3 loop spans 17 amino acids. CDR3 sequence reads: CASSLVPAGGVRDIQYF. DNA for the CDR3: TGTGCCAGCAGCTTAGTCCCAGCGGGAGGTGTCCGGGACATTCAGTACTTC.

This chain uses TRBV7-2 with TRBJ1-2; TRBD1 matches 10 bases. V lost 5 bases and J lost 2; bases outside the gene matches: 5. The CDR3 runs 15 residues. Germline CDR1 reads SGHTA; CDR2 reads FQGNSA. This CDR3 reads CASSLDRGRNYGYTF. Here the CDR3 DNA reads TGTGCCAGCAGCCTCGACAGGGGGCGAAACTATGGCTACACCTTC.